A selection of T cell receptor beta chains follows, all from one sample in a study of vaccination and CD4 T cells after COVID-19. Their antigen targets remain unknown. One entry per CDR3 protein, called by TCRdb with MiXCR from the PCR reads. The table lists about 22,000 distinct CDR3 sequences, less than 60% of them singletons. Sequenced sample: CD4+ T cells from blood, cultured in vitro. The receptor set was obtained from a human donor who had recovered from COVID-19. Both conserved end residues are part of each CDR3. Each record gives: V gene, J gene, D gene, clone size, CDR3 protein, CDR3 DNA. The D gene is left open where the match is weak. Only some rows state a clone size, as once, few, many or a class for expanded clones.

v_gene: TRBV10-1; j_gene: TRBJ2-3; d_gene: -; abundance: -; CDR3aa: CASAQNGADTQYF; CDR3nt: TGCGCCAGCGCCCAAAATGGAGCAGATACGCAGTATTTT
v_gene: TRBV7-3; j_gene: TRBJ2-2; d_gene: TRBD1; abundance: few; CDR3aa: CASSLGTGAGELFF; CDR3nt: TGTGCCAGCAGCTTAGGGACAGGGGCCGGGGAGCTGTTTTTT
v_gene: TRBV7-9; j_gene: TRBJ1-2; d_gene: TRBD1; abundance: few; CDR3aa: CASSSGQGGSYGYTF; CDR3nt: TGTGCCAGCAGCTCTGGACAGGGAGGTTCGTATGGCTACACCTTC
v_gene: TRBV15; j_gene: TRBJ1-2; d_gene: TRBD1; abundance: -; CDR3aa: CATSPEQGFYGYTF; CDR3nt: TGTGCCACCAGCCCTGAACAGGGGTTCTATGGCTACACCTTC
v_gene: TRBV19; j_gene: TRBJ1-5; d_gene: TRBD1; abundance: few; CDR3aa: CASSNDRGNQPQHF; CDR3nt: TGTGCCAGTAGCAACGACAGGGGCAATCAGCCCCAGCATTTT
v_gene: TRBV6-1; j_gene: TRBJ1-3; d_gene: -; abundance: medium-sized; CDR3aa: CASKMGTADSGNTIYF; CDR3nt: TGTGCCAGCAAGATGGGGACGGCCGACTCTGGAAACACCATATATTTT
v_gene: TRBV7-2; j_gene: TRBJ2-1; d_gene: -; abundance: -; CDR3aa: CASMIGLGNEQFF; CDR3nt: TGTGCCAGCATGATAGGGTTAGGCAATGAGCAGTTCTTC
v_gene: TRBV10-1; j_gene: TRBJ1-1; d_gene: -; abundance: few; CDR3aa: CASSESQGRVTEAFF; CDR3nt: TGCGCCAGCAGTGAGTCGCAGGGAAGAGTCACTGAAGCTTTCTTT
v_gene: TRBV6-1; j_gene: TRBJ1-2; d_gene: -; abundance: few; CDR3aa: CASDRQYNYGYTF; CDR3nt: TGTGCCAGCGATAGACAGTACAACTATGGCTACACCTTC
v_gene: TRBV27; j_gene: TRBJ2-2; d_gene: -; abundance: -; CDR3aa: CASKVRRNTGELFF; CDR3nt: TGTGCCAGCAAGGTGCGGCGTAACACCGGGGAGCTGTTTTTT
v_gene: TRBV18; j_gene: TRBJ2-2; d_gene: -; abundance: -; CDR3aa: CASSPLRRSGELFF; CDR3nt: TGTGCCAGCTCACCACTAAGGCGTTCCGGGGAGCTGTTTTTT
v_gene: TRBV7-8; j_gene: TRBJ1-5; d_gene: -; abundance: few; CDR3aa: CASSSQGIPQPQHF; CDR3nt: TGTGCCAGCAGCTCCCAGGGCATCCCTCAGCCCCAGCATTTT
v_gene: TRBV2; j_gene: TRBJ2-7; d_gene: TRBD1; abundance: -; CDR3aa: CASGTGGPYEQYF; CDR3nt: TGTGCCAGCGGGACAGGGGGGCCCTACGAGCAGTACTTC
v_gene: TRBV12-3/TRBV12-4; j_gene: TRBJ1-5; d_gene: TRBD1; abundance: -; CDR3aa: CASSQDRSNQPQHF; CDR3nt: TGTGCCAGCAGCCAGGACAGGAGTAATCAGCCCCAGCATTTT
v_gene: TRBV20-1; j_gene: TRBJ1-2; d_gene: -; abundance: -; CDR3aa: CSASNAGDDGYTF; CDR3nt: TGCAGTGCTAGCAACGCAGGGGACGATGGCTACACCTTC
v_gene: TRBV29-1; j_gene: TRBJ2-2; d_gene: TRBD1; abundance: -; CDR3aa: CSVIGQGVYSGELFF; CDR3nt: TGCAGCGTCATCGGACAGGGAGTCTATTCGGGGGAGCTGTTTTTT
v_gene: TRBV19; j_gene: TRBJ2-3; d_gene: -; abundance: -; CDR3aa: CASSITGSTDTQYF; CDR3nt: TGTGCCAGTAGTATTACAGGGAGTACAGATACGCAGTATTTT
v_gene: TRBV2; j_gene: TRBJ1-2; d_gene: -; abundance: few; CDR3aa: CASSEGGGYTF; CDR3nt: TGTGCCAGCAGTGAGGGGGGCGGCTACACCTTC
v_gene: TRBV19; j_gene: TRBJ2-2; d_gene: -; abundance: -; CDR3aa: CASHVRNTGELFF; CDR3nt: TGTGCCAGTCATGTCAGGAACACCGGGGAGCTGTTTTTT
v_gene: TRBV5-4; j_gene: TRBJ2-5; d_gene: TRBD1; abundance: -; CDR3aa: CASSDKQGAGETQYF; CDR3nt: TGTGCCAGCAGCGATAAACAGGGGGCGGGAGAGACCCAGTACTTC
v_gene: TRBV28; j_gene: TRBJ1-1; d_gene: TRBD1; abundance: -; CDR3aa: CASTSPAGGANTEAFF; CDR3nt: TGTGCCAGCACATCACCGGCAGGGGGCGCGAACACTGAAGCTTTCTTT
v_gene: TRBV12-3/TRBV12-4; j_gene: TRBJ1-1; d_gene: -; abundance: -; CDR3aa: CASSLGEVNTEAFF; CDR3nt: TGTGCCAGCAGTTTAGGGGAGGTGAACACTGAAGCTTTCTTT
v_gene: TRBV27; j_gene: TRBJ2-5; d_gene: TRBD2; abundance: -; CDR3aa: CASSFALAGIRETQYF; CDR3nt: TGTGCCAGCAGTTTTGCACTAGCGGGAATTAGAGAGACCCAGTACTTC
v_gene: TRBV2; j_gene: TRBJ2-1; d_gene: TRBD2; abundance: few; CDR3aa: CASSHLTSGRAGNEQFF; CDR3nt: TGTGCCAGCAGTCATCTTACTAGCGGGAGGGCCGGTAATGAGCAGTTCTTC
v_gene: TRBV19; j_gene: TRBJ1-1; d_gene: -; abundance: -; CDR3aa: CASSQGEENTEAFF; CDR3nt: TGTGCCAGTAGCCAGGGAGAGGAGAACACTGAAGCTTTCTTT
v_gene: TRBV7-2; j_gene: TRBJ2-7; d_gene: -; abundance: -; CDR3aa: CASSLVGGSYEQYF; CDR3nt: TGTGCCAGCAGCTTAGTAGGAGGCTCCTACGAGCAGTACTTC
v_gene: TRBV20-1; j_gene: TRBJ2-5; d_gene: -; abundance: -; CDR3aa: CSAREVGSQETQYF; CDR3nt: TGCAGTGCTAGAGAGGTAGGGTCGCAAGAGACCCAGTACTTC
v_gene: TRBV6-1; j_gene: TRBJ1-5; d_gene: TRBD1; abundance: -; CDR3aa: CASSDGQGRHQPQHF; CDR3nt: TGTGCCAGCAGTGACGGACAGGGGAGGCATCAGCCCCAGCATTTT
v_gene: TRBV10-3; j_gene: TRBJ2-5; d_gene: -; abundance: -; CDR3aa: CAILENETQYF; CDR3nt: TGTGCCATCCTGGAGAATGAGACCCAGTACTTC
v_gene: TRBV12-3/TRBV12-4; j_gene: TRBJ2-3; d_gene: TRBD2; abundance: -; CDR3aa: CASSFGVAGGVDTQYF; CDR3nt: TGTGCCAGCAGTTTTGGAGTGGCGGGAGGGGTGGATACGCAGTATTTT
v_gene: TRBV10-3; j_gene: TRBJ1-1; d_gene: -; abundance: -; CDR3aa: CAISPTANTEAFF; CDR3nt: TGTGCCATCAGTCCGACAGCTAACACTGAAGCTTTCTTT
v_gene: TRBV11-3; j_gene: TRBJ2-3; d_gene: -; abundance: -; CDR3aa: CASSPAGDSGITTQYF; CDR3nt: TGTGCCAGCAGCCCGGCCGGGGATAGCGGAATAACTACGCAGTATTTT
v_gene: TRBV7-6; j_gene: TRBJ1-1; d_gene: -; abundance: -; CDR3aa: CASSAGRGGTEAFF; CDR3nt: TGTGCCAGCAGCGCTGGGCGAGGGGGCACTGAAGCTTTCTTT
v_gene: TRBV6-2/TRBV6-3; j_gene: TRBJ1-2; d_gene: -; abundance: -; CDR3aa: CASRDPDSGYTF; CDR3nt: TGTGCCAGCAGGGACCCAGATAGCGGCTACACCTTC
v_gene: TRBV24-1; j_gene: TRBJ2-5; d_gene: TRBD1; abundance: medium-sized; CDR3aa: CATSDPSRDSETQYF; CDR3nt: TGTGCCACCAGTGATCCGTCCCGGGACAGTGAGACCCAGTACTTC
v_gene: TRBV19; j_gene: TRBJ1-4; d_gene: -; abundance: -; CDR3aa: CASSPLRTNEKLFF; CDR3nt: TGTGCCAGTAGTCCACTGAGGACTAATGAAAAACTGTTTTTT
v_gene: TRBV20-1; j_gene: TRBJ2-7; d_gene: TRBD2; abundance: -; CDR3aa: CSAIHPGLAGRSSYEQYF; CDR3nt: TGCAGTGCTATTCACCCGGGACTAGCGGGACGCAGTTCCTACGAGCAGTACTTC
v_gene: TRBV6-5; j_gene: TRBJ1-2; d_gene: -; abundance: few; CDR3aa: CASSYGGGNYGYTF; CDR3nt: TGTGCCAGCAGTTACGGAGGGGGTAACTATGGCTACACCTTC
v_gene: TRBV27; j_gene: TRBJ2-7; d_gene: -; abundance: -; CDR3aa: CASRIGLSSYEQYF; CDR3nt: TGTGCCAGCAGGATCGGACTTTCTTCCTACGAGCAGTACTTC
v_gene: TRBV12-3/TRBV12-4; j_gene: TRBJ2-7; d_gene: -; abundance: -; CDR3aa: CASSNSGTYYEQYF; CDR3nt: TGTGCCAGCAGCAACTCCGGGACCTACTACGAGCAGTACTTC
v_gene: TRBV24-1; j_gene: TRBJ1-2; d_gene: -; abundance: few; CDR3aa: CATSDPVGNYGYTF; CDR3nt: TGTGCCACCAGTGACCCCGTCGGGAACTATGGCTACACCTTC
v_gene: TRBV11-3; j_gene: TRBJ2-2; d_gene: -; abundance: -; CDR3aa: CASSPGWSTGELFF; CDR3nt: TGTGCCAGCAGTCCTGGGTGGAGCACCGGGGAGCTGTTTTTT
v_gene: TRBV20-1; j_gene: TRBJ2-3; d_gene: TRBD2; abundance: -; CDR3aa: CSALSSSGSADTQYF; CDR3nt: TGCAGTGCTTTATCCTCAAGCGGGAGTGCAGATACGCAGTATTTT
v_gene: TRBV7-9; j_gene: TRBJ2-1; d_gene: TRBD1; abundance: -; CDR3aa: CASSQWTGIDYNEQFF; CDR3nt: TGTGCCAGCAGCCAGTGGACAGGGATAGACTACAATGAGCAGTTCTTC
v_gene: TRBV6-5; j_gene: TRBJ2-6; d_gene: -; abundance: -; CDR3aa: CASSYLGGNSGANVLTF; CDR3nt: TGTGCCAGCAGTTACTTGGGCGGGAACTCTGGGGCCAACGTCCTGACTTTC
v_gene: TRBV25-1; j_gene: TRBJ1-1; d_gene: -; abundance: -; CDR3aa: CASSPSPGTITEAFF; CDR3nt: TGTGCCAGCAGTCCTTCCCCCGGGACAATCACTGAAGCTTTCTTT
v_gene: TRBV28; j_gene: TRBJ2-1; d_gene: TRBD2; abundance: -; CDR3aa: CASLSGSGSYNEQFF; CDR3nt: TGTGCCAGCCTTAGCGGGAGTGGGTCCTACAATGAGCAGTTCTTC
v_gene: TRBV6-2/TRBV6-3; j_gene: TRBJ2-3; d_gene: -; abundance: -; CDR3aa: CATLGAAPTDTQYF; CDR3nt: TGTGCCACCTTGGGAGCGGCCCCCACAGATACGCAGTATTTT
v_gene: TRBV5-1; j_gene: TRBJ2-2; d_gene: TRBD1; abundance: -; CDR3aa: CASSTGQGIAGELFF; CDR3nt: TGCGCCAGCAGCACCGGACAGGGGATTGCCGGGGAGCTGTTTTTT
v_gene: TRBV30; j_gene: TRBJ2-7; d_gene: -; abundance: -; CDR3aa: CAWTGSMLGKQYF; CDR3nt: TGTGCCTGGACGGGCAGCATGTTGGGAAAGCAGTACTTC
v_gene: TRBV19; j_gene: TRBJ1-5; d_gene: TRBD1; abundance: few; CDR3aa: CASSTYDRGDQPQHF; CDR3nt: TGTGCCAGTAGTACGTACGACAGGGGGGATCAGCCCCAGCATTTT
v_gene: TRBV7-2; j_gene: TRBJ2-7; d_gene: TRBD1; abundance: few; CDR3aa: CASSSDRPGEQYF; CDR3nt: TGTGCCAGCAGCTCGGACAGGCCCGGCGAGCAGTACTTC
v_gene: TRBV27; j_gene: TRBJ2-7; d_gene: TRBD1; abundance: -; CDR3aa: CASRTSLQGAKGEQYF; CDR3nt: TGTGCCAGCAGGACCTCCCTACAGGGGGCGAAGGGCGAGCAGTACTTC
v_gene: TRBV6-5; j_gene: TRBJ1-6; d_gene: -; abundance: once; CDR3aa: CASSCSGPSNSPLHF; CDR3nt: TGTGCCAGCAGTTGCTCGGGCCCGAGTAATTCACCCCTCCACTTT
v_gene: TRBV7-6; j_gene: TRBJ1-1; d_gene: TRBD1; abundance: few; CDR3aa: CAGDRAYMKNTEAFF; CDR3nt: TGTGCCGGGGACAGGGCCTACATGAAGAACACTGAAGCTTTCTTT
v_gene: TRBV21-1; j_gene: TRBJ1-5; d_gene: -; abundance: -; CDR3aa: CASSKARGTQPQHF; CDR3nt: TGTGCCAGCAGCAAAGCGCGAGGAACGCAGCCCCAGCATTTT
v_gene: TRBV11-1; j_gene: TRBJ2-7; d_gene: -; abundance: -; CDR3aa: CASSLDRTEQYF; CDR3nt: TGTGCCAGCAGCCTCGACAGGACCGAGCAGTACTTC
v_gene: TRBV30; j_gene: TRBJ1-2; d_gene: -; abundance: -; CDR3aa: CACKEGANYGYTF; CDR3nt: TGTGCCTGCAAGGAGGGAGCTAACTATGGCTACACCTTC
v_gene: TRBV10-3; j_gene: TRBJ2-7; d_gene: -; abundance: -; CDR3aa: CAISERDEQYF; CDR3nt: TGTGCCATCAGTGAGCGCGACGAGCAGTACTTC